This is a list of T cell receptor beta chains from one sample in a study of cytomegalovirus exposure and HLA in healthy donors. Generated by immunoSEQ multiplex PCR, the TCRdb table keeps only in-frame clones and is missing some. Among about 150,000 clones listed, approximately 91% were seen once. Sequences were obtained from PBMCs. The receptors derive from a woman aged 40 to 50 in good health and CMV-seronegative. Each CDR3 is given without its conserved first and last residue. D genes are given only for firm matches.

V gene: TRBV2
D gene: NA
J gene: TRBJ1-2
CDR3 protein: ASRGDDYGYT

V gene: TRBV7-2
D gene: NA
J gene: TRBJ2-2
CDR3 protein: ASSLERYTGELF

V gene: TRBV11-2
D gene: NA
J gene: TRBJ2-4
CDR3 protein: ASSLDLSGMGIQY

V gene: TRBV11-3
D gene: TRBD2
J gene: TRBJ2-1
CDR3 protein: ASNPLAGDNEQF

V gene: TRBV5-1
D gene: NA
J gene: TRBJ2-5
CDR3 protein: ASYGGRYEETQY

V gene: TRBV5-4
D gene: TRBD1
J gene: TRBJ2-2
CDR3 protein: ASSSRQGNRGNTGELF

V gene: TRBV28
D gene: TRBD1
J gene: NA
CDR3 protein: ASSSAGTGAYEQY

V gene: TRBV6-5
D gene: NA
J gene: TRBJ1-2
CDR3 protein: ASGQGAFYGYT

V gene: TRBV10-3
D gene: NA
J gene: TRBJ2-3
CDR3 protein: ATERVGTDTQY

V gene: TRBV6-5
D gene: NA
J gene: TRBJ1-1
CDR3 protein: ASSYSGGGGEAF

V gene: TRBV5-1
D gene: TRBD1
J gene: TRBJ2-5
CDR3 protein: ASRSLGTGAQETQY

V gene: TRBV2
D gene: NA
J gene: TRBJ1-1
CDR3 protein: ASSVGAGSEAF

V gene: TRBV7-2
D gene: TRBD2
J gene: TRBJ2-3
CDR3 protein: ASSLGGLGATDTQY

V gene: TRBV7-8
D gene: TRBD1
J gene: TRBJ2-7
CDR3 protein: ASSLVVGGPYEQY

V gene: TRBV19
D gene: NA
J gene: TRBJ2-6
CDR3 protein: ASSMEGTAAGANVLT

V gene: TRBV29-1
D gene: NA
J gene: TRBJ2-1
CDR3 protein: SVEDPASGYNEQF

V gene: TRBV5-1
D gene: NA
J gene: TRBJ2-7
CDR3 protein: TSSSTTSVHEQY

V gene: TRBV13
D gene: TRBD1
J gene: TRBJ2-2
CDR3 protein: ASSTPLDRGTGELF

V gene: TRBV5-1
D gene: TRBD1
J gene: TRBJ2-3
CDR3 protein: ASSPGQGGWSTDTQY

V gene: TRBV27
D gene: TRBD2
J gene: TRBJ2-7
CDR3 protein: ASSLWAGLAAHEQY

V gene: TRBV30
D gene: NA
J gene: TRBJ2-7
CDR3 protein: AWRPGGLNEQY

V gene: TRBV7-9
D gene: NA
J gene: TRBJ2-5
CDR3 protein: ASSEDSGETQY

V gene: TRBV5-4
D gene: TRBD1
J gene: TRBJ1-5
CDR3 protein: ASSLDRVQPQH

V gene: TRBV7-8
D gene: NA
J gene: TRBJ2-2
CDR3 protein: ASSVGGAITGELF

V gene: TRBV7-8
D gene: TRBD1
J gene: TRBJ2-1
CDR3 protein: ASSSTGTGTYGEQF

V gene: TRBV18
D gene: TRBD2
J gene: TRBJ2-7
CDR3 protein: ASSQTSGPYEQY